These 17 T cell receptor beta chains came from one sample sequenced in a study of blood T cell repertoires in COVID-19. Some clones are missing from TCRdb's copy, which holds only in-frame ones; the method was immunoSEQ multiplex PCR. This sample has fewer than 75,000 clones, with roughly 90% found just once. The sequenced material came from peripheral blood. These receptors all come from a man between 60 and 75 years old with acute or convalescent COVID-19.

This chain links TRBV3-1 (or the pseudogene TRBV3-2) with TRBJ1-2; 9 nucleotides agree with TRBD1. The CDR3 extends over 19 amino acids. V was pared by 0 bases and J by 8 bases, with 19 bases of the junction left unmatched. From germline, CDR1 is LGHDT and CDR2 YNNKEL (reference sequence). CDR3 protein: CASSQDDVWWDRAPRGYTF. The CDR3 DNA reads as TGTGCCAGCAGCCAAGATGATGTTTGGTGGGACAGGGCGCCGAGGGGCTACACCTTC.

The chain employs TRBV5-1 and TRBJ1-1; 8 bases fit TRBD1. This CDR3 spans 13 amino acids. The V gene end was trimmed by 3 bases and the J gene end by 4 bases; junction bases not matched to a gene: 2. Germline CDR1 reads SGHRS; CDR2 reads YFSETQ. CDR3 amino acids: CASSWTGFTEAFF. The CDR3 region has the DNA TGCGCCAGCAGCTGGACAGGGTTCACTGAAGCTTTCTTT.

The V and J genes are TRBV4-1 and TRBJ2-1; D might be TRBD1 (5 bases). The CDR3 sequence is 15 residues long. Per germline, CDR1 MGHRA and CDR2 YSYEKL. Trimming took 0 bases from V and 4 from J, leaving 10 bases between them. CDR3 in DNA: TGCGCCAGCAGCCAAGATGAGAACAGGTACAATGAGCAGTTCTTC. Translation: CASSQDENRYNEQFF.

CDR3: CASGGVAAYEQYF. As DNA, the CDR3 is TGTGCCAGCGGGGGGGTGGCAGCCTACGAGCAGTACTTC. The chain joins TRBV6-5 to TRBJ2-7; 7 bases agree with TRBD2. In germline, CDR1 is MNHEY, CDR2 SVGAGI. This CDR3 has 13 residues. Trimming at V came to 8 bases and at J to 2 bases, leaving 6 bases not matched to a gene.

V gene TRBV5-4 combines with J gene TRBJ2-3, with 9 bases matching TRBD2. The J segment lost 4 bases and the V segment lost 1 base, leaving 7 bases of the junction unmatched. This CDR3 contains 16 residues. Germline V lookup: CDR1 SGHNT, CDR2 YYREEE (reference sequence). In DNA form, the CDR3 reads TGTGCCAGCAGCTTGTTTCGCGGGGGGGCTGCAGATACGCAGTATTTT. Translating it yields CASSLFRGGAADTQYF. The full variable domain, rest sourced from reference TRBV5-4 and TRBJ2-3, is ETGVTQSPTHLIKTRGQQVTLRCSSQSGHNTVSWYQQALGQGPQFIFQYYREEENGRGNFPPRFSGLQFPNYSSELNVNALELDDSALYLCASSLFRGGAADTQYFGPGTRLTVL.

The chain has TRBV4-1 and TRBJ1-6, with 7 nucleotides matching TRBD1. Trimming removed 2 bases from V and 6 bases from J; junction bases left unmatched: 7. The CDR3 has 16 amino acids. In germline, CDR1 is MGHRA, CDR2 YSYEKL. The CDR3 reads CASSQNDRDPNSPLHF. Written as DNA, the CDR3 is TGCGCCAGCAGCCAAAACGACAGGGATCCTAATTCACCCCTCCACTTT.

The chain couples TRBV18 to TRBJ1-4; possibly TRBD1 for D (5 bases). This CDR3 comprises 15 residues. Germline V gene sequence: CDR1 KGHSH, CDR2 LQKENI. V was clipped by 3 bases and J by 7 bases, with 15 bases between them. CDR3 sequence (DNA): TGTGCCAGCTCACCCCTAAGGGGATTCGGTGAAAAACTGTTTTTT. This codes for CASSPLRGFGEKLFF. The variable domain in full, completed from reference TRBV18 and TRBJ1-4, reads NAGVMQNPRHLVRRRGQEARLRCSPMKGHSHVYWYRQLPEEGLKFMVYLQKENIIDESGMPKERFSAEFPKEGPSILRIQQVVRGDSAAYFCASSPLRGFGEKLFFGSGTQLSVL.

Here the CDR3 reads CASGLAGGLRETQYF. The CDR3 nucleotides are TGTGCTAGTGGTTTGGCCGGGGGGCTGAGAGAGACCCAGTACTTC. The chain couples TRBV12-5 to TRBJ2-5; D might be TRBD2 (7 bases). Trimming took 1 base from V and 4 from J, leaving 13 bases between them. Germline V gene lookup returns CDR1 LGHNT and CDR2 FRNRAP. There are 15 residues in the CDR3.

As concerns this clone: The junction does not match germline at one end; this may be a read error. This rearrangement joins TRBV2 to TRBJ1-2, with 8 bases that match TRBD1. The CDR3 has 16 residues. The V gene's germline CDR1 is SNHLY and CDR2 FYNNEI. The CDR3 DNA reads TGTGCCAGCAGGGAAGGACAGGGTTTATTAAAGAATGGCTACACCTTC. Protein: CASREGQGLLKNGYTF.

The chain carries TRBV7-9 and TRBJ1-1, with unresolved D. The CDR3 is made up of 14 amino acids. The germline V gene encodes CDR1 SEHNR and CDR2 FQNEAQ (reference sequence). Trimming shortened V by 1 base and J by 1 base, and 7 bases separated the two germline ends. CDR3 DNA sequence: TGTGCCAGCAGCTTAGGTATGGCGAACACTGAAGCTTTCTTT. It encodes CASSLGMANTEAFF.

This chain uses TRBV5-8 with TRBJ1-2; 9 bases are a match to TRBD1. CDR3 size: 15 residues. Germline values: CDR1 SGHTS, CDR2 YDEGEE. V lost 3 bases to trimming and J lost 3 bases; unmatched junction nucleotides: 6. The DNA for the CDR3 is TGTGCCAGCAGCTCGATAGGACAGGGGTACTATGGCTACACCTTC. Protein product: CASSSIGQGYYGYTF.

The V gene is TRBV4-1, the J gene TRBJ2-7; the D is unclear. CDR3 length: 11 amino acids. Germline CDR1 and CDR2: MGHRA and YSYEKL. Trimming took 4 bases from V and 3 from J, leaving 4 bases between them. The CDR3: CASSLNYEQYF. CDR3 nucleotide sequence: TGCGCCAGCAGCCTCAACTACGAGCAGTACTTC.

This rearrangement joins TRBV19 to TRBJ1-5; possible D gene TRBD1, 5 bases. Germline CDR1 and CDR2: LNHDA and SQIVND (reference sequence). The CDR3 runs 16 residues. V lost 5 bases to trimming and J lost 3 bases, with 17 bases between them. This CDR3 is CASSPERGFSNQPQHF. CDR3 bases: TGTGCCAGTAGTCCGGAACGGGGGTTTTCCAATCAGCCCCAGCATTTT. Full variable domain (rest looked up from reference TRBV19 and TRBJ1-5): DGGITQSPKYLFRKEGQNVTLSCEQNLNHDAMYWYRQDPGQGLRLIYYSQIVNDFQKGDIAEGYSVSREKKESFPLTVTSAQKNPTAFYLCASSPERGFSNQPQHFGDGTRLSIL.

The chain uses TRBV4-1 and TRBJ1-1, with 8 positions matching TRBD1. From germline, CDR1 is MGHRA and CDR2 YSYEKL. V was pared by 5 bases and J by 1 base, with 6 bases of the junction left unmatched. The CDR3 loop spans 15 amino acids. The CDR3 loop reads CASSRQGLANTEAFF. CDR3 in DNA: TGCGCCAGCAGCAGACAGGGGTTGGCGAACACTGAAGCTTTCTTT.

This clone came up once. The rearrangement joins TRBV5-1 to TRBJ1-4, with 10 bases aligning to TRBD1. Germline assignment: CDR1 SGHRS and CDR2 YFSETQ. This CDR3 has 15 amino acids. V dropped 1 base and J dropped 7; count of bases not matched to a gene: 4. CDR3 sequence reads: CASSLQGTGVEKLFF. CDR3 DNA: TGCGCCAGCAGCTTGCAAGGGACAGGGGTTGAAAAACTGTTTTTT.

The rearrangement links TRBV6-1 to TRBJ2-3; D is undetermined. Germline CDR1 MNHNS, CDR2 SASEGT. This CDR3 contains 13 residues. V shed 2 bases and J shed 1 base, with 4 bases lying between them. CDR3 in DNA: TGTGCCAGCAGTGAAACACGCACAGATACGCAGTATTTT. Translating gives CASSETRTDTQYF.

CDR3 amino acids: CASSLAGRTYNSPLHF. The DNA for the CDR3 is TGTGCCAGCAGCTTAGCGGGGAGAACCTATAATTCACCCCTCCACTTT. V usage is TRBV11-2 and J usage is TRBJ1-6; no clear D. CDR1 is SGHAT, CDR2 FQNNGV, per germline. V lost 1 base and J lost 2, with 9 bases in between. The CDR3 has 16 amino acids.